This T cell receptor (beta chain) came from a study of cytomegalovirus exposure and HLA in healthy donors (dated by TCRdb to the late 2010s). For the wider study: An earlier analysis of approximately 640 of the donors reported 250 to 300 Gb of sequence data and around 110 million unique TCR beta sequences from about 179 million T cells. Roughly 300 gigabases of sequencing data and tens of millions of unique TCR sequences were included in an early release covering about 620 HLA-typed donors. Of the roughly 400 genotyped donors, about 80% fell in the genetic ancestry cluster associated with self-reported Caucasian donors. The study aimed to test whether cataloging public T cell receptors could reveal signatures of past pathogen exposure. The study profiled the T cell repertoires of fewer than 850 subjects by immunosequencing and related them to cytomegalovirus serostatus. Along with the approximately 650-subject first cohort, a separate validation cohort of more than 90 different subjects was used. To predict cytomegalovirus infection status, the study brought together high-throughput TCR immunosequencing, statistical association of individual TCRs with disease status, and machine learning. In a later analysis, previously published TCR beta repertoires from 666 donors were re-analyzed and high-resolution HLA genotyping was added so that TCR occurrence patterns could be studied. Rather than drawing on any new phenotypic data, the later analysis identified candidate immune exposures from TCR beta sequences and the way those sequences occurred across donors. An earlier analysis of fewer than 750 of the donors used high-throughput TCR beta sequencing to judge whether each TCR beta V gene segment behaved as functional or pseudogenic. Donor age, sex, ethnicity and CMV serostatus were compiled alongside the repertoire data. Genome-wide SNP genotypes for about 65% of the roughly 670 donors were used in a later genetic analysis, which treated that subset as a discovery cohort. All discovery cohort repertoires had been generated using a single sequencing platform. HLA typing included class I and class II loci at four-digit resolution. The number of donors typed differed by locus, with roughly 629-640 for A, B, C, DRB1 and DQB1, more than 500 for DQA1, 600 to 610 for DPA1, and under 490 for DPB1. About five DR-DQ haplotypes were treated as single units for association and clustering because of strong linkage in the cohort. Among about 400 genotyped donors of the cohort, an average of about 220,000 unique TCR beta nucleotide sequences was sequenced per donor, of which about 19% were non-productive.

In total, roughly 710 healthy bone marrow donors made up the cohort. At the time of sampling, all cohort members were nominally healthy, though unrecorded immune exposures were likely present. The donor tested CMV seropositive, placing the donor among the roughly 300 seropositive members of the cohort. A peripheral blood sample was provided by each donor, and peripheral blood mononuclear cells were used for TCR beta sequencing. The Qiagen DNeasy Blood Extraction Kit was used to extract genomic DNA from the blood cell samples. The study at large found these results: Most CMV-associated TCR beta chains appeared to be HLA-restricted in a later analysis, and the HLA associations seemed to be driven largely by CMV exposure. In a later analysis, TCR association rates were found to vary across HLA loci, with the most associated TCRs seen for DRB1 alleles and the fewest for HLA-C alleles. The presence/absence analyses assumed that sequencing depth was roughly uniform across donors, and that assumption may not be true. In a later analysis, some 17,000 TCR beta sequences were associated with specific HLA alleles at a false discovery rate of 0.05. In a later analysis, several top co-occurrence clusters were reported to appear linked to parvovirus B19, influenza, CMV and Epstein-Barr virus. The sequencing pipeline was judged likely to have produced a cluster of highly shared sequence variants as a technical artifact. Compared with equally common non-associated chains, HLA-associated TCR beta chains in a later analysis were more clonally expanded and had lower generation probabilities. In both the original and validation cohorts, the classifier was reported to diagnose cytomegalovirus status with high specificity and sensitivity. Most TCR sequences were seen in very few donors, while some public TCRs were found in many individuals. A further reported finding was that TCR beta sequences accurately predicted the HLA-A and HLA-B alleles for most subjects in the first cohort. Broadly in line with IMGT annotations, most TCR beta V segments showed up in productive rearrangements about 87% or about 30% of the time in an earlier analysis of around 600 of the donors. For the cohort, immune exposure information was limited to CMV serostatus. In the study, around 150 TCR beta chains were listed as associated with cytomegalovirus. Correlated functional status among segregating V segments might reflect linkage disequilibrium, but an unknown experimental factor could not be ruled out. The earlier analysis of 587 of the donors excluded 15 to 20 rarely observed V segments, including chromosome 9 orphons, because counts were too low. The 87-base-pair reads could not distinguish some IMGT-functional V segments, including TRBV6-2 and TRBV6-3, so those segments were excluded. In a later genetic analysis, fewer N-insertions in productive TCRs were reported among donors in an Asian-associated ancestry cluster than the approximately 710-donor mean. Only TCR beta chains were sequenced in this cohort, and the absence of alpha or paired-chain data limited detectable features. It was suggested by the authors that the approach could potentially be generalized to other disease states and immunological phenotypes. Because HLA typing was missing for some donors at each locus, association tests included only the typed subset. In a later genetic analysis, a missense DCLRE1C variant was associated with V-gene and J-gene trimming of TCR beta chains, and the association was replicated in an independent cohort. Three of the identified cytomegalovirus-associated TCR beta chains were confirmed in vitro to be specific for cytomegalovirus antigens. Strong co-occurrence of HLA alleles, especially DR and DQ, made assigning TCR associations to individual alleles difficult.

Libraries were built with the immunoSEQ multiplex PCR assay. The multiplex PCR relied on a mix of 60 forward primers for TCR Vbeta segments and 13 reverse primers for TCR Jbeta segments. The CDR3 region of rearranged TCR beta genes was amplified from genomic DNA by a multiplex PCR assay. Amplified TCR beta libraries were sequenced as 87-base-pair reads on the Illumina HiSeq System. The authors' pipeline ran thus. A later analysis counted tens of millions of unique TCR beta chains across the 666 repertoires, and around 12 million of these chains were shared by at least two donors. Raw reads were error-corrected and collapsed into unique sequences with a nearest-neighbor algorithm that merged closely related sequences to remove PCR and sequencing errors. To assign V, D and J gene segments, CDR3 sequences were aligned to IMGT reference sequences. Each retained sequence needed at least a six-nucleotide match to both a V gene segment and a J gene segment. Rearrangements were called productive when the CDR3 lacked stop codons and stayed in frame with V and J; all others were non-productive. Following IMGT convention, CDR3 was defined as the stretch from the second conserved V-encoded cysteine to the conserved J-encoded phenylalanine. The earlier analysis of roughly 590 of the donors excluded any sequence lacking an unambiguous match to a single V gene segment. In an earlier analysis of 500 to 750 of the donors, V segments were called functional above 56.7% productive rearrangements and were called segregating when the between-donor standard deviation exceeded 5%. A statistical classification framework was built for diagnosing cytomegalovirus status from the catalog of TCR beta chain sequences. In a later analysis, TCR nucleotide sequences were compared against IMGT/GENE-DB human TR gene sequences so that V and J genes could be assigned. Using the TCRdist pipeline, a later analysis assigned CDR3 sequences along with most-parsimonious VDJ recombination scenarios. A later analysis defined each TCR beta chain by its CDR3 amino acid sequence plus V-gene family, and excluded reads lacking a unique V-gene family. In a later analysis, 550 to 650 highly shared, low-generation-probability nucleotide sequences were removed to address suspected cross-contamination and a sequencing artifact. In a later analysis, a clonal expansion index for each public chain was calculated from normalized within-repertoire ranks of inferred template counts. A later analysis computed generation probabilities with a VDJ recombination model fitted to out-of-frame rearrangements, and checked the results against IGoR. In a later analysis, TCR-TCR, TCR-HLA and TCR-CMV co-occurrence was scored with hypergeometric tests, and a repertoire-size bias correction was applied to TCR pairs. To estimate false discovery rates, a later analysis permuted the HLA or CMV assignments 20 times. A later analysis grouped co-occurring TCRs with DBSCAN, adding TCRdist sequence similarity when clustering within HLA-allele-positive subsets. Repertoires with fewer than 30,000 or more than 120,000 public chains, plus five repertoires with anomalous nucleotide sharing, were excluded from co-occurrence clustering. Drawn from immuneACCESS, this table holds only the in-frame rearrangements with V and J called that TCRdb kept. Clones are partly lost; checked studies trace under half to an unresolved V gene and leave the rest unexplained. That table is the source of V, J and clone size, and D and trimming were worked out from the DNA. In all, the sample holds 65,000 or so clones, and approximately 80% of those were seen once. About 3.3% of the sample rests with the top ten.

This clone was observed a few times. Its cognate antigen has yet to be identified. The record has no base qualities; no much larger clone is one base away. For this chain, trimming is 4 bases at the V end and 5 bases at the J end, and the number of junction bases without a gene match is 7. The germline V gene specifies SGHAT as CDR1 and FQNNGV as CDR2. The CDR3 holds 15 amino acids from the cysteine to the phenylalanine. The only DNA kept is the CDR3, 45 bases in frame from the first base. The sample was PBMCs. The sequence links TRBV11-2 to TRBJ1-2; 10 bases in the middle match TRBD1. This TCR was sampled from a woman aged 40-49 years in good health and CMV-seropositive. The encoded CDR3 is CASSSDRGTSYGYTF. The DNA sequence reads TGTGCCAGCAGCTCGGACAGGGGGACTTCTTATGGCTACACCTTC.